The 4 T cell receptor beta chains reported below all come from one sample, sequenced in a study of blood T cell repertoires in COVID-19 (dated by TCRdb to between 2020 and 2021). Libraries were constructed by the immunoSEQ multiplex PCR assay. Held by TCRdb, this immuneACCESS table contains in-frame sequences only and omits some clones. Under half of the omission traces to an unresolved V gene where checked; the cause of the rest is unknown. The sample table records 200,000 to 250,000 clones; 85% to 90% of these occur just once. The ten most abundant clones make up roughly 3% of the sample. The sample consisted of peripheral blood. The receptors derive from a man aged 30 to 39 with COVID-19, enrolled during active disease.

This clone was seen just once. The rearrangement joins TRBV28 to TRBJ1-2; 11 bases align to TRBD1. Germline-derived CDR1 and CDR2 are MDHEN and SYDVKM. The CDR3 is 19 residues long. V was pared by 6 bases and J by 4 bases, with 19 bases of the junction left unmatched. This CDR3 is CASSSPGGDRGISSYGYTF. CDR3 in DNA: TGTGCCAGCAGCTCCCCGGGCGGGGACAGGGGGATTTCCAGCTATGGCTACACCTTC.

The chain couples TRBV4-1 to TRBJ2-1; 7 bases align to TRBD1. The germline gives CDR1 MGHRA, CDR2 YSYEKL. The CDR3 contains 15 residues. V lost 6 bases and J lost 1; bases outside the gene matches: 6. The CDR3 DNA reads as TGCGCCAGCAGACTTCTCAGGGGGTCCTACAATGAGCAGTTCTTC. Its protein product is CASRLLRGSYNEQFF.

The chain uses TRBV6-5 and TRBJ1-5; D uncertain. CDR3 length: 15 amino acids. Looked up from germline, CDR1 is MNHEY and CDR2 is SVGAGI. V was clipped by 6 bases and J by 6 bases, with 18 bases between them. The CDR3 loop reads CASSSPHLEGQPQHF. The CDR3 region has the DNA TGTGCCAGCAGCTCACCACATCTAGAGGGTCAGCCCCAGCATTTT.

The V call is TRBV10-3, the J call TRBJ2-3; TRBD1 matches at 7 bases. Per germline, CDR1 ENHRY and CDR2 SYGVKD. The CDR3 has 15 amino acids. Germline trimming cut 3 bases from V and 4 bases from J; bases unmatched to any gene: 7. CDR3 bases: TGTGCCATCAGTGACTCGAGAGGACAGGCAGATACGCAGTATTTT. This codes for CAISDSRGQADTQYF.